These 14 T cell receptor beta chains originate from one sample sequenced in a study of a mutant IDH1 vaccine in newly diagnosed glioma. Time point defined: baseline, week 1 (first vaccination visit). Treatment indicated: pre-vaccination baseline after standard-of-care therapy. The repertoire was sequenced with immunoSEQ multiplex PCR; TCRdb's copy has only in-frame clones and lacks some. The repertoire has tens of thousands of clones, approximately 83% of them found once; the top ten carry around 7%. Specimen: PBMCs, collected from a glioma patient treated with radiotherapy, temozolomide or both. The origin of the receptors is a woman between 50 and 59 years old with glioma.

J is TRBJ1-3 and V is TRBV5-1, with a tentative D call TRBD1 (5 bases). In germline, CDR1 is SGHRS, CDR2 YFSETQ. The length of the CDR3 is 13 residues. V lost 5 bases, J lost 4 bases, and 10 bases lay in between. The CDR3 here is CASRPTVGNTIYF. The CDR3, as DNA: TGCGCCAGCAGACCGACAGTAGGAAACACCATATATTTT.

The chain is built from TRBV6-5 and TRBJ2-6, with D unresolved. V was shortened by 6 bases and J by 2 bases, with 5 bases between the two germline ends. Germline CDR1 MNHEY, CDR2 SVGAGI. CDR3 length: 13 amino acids. The CDR3 spells CASSSPGANVLTF. CDR3 DNA: TGTGCCAGCAGCTCACCTGGGGCCAACGTCCTGACTTTC.

J is TRBJ1-1 and V is TRBV18, with no clear D. Germline values: CDR1 KGHSH, CDR2 LQKENI. The ends were cut back, 0 bases at V and 1 base at J, with 12 bases in the middle. This CDR3 has 16 residues. CDR3 nucleotide sequence: TGTGCCAGCTCACCACCGGGAGGGAGTCGGAACACTGAAGCTTTCTTT. Protein: CASSPPGGSRNTEAFF.

The chain joins TRBV11-3 to TRBJ1-1; D call uncertain. Germline loops: CDR1 SGHNT, CDR2 YENEEA. The V and J ends lost 0 bases and 2 bases respectively, with 4 bases between them. The CDR3 is made up of 13 amino acids. DNA of the CDR3: TGTGCCAGCAGCTTAGAACCCAACACTGAAGCTTTCTTT. It translates to CASSLEPNTEAFF.

The genes are TRBV25-1 and TRBJ2-5; 8 nucleotides agree with TRBD1. Per the germline V gene, CDR1 is MGHDK and CDR2 is SYGVNS. V dropped 2 bases and J dropped 5; count of bases not matched to a gene: 4. The CDR3 spans 14 residues. The CDR3, as DNA: TGTGCCAGCAGTGAAGGGACAGGAGTCGAGACCCAGTACTTC. Translating gives CASSEGTGVETQYF.

The count of this clone is one. This chain uses TRBV9 with TRBJ2-3; D gene uncertain. The CDR3 is made up of 14 amino acids. V was shortened by 0 bases and J by 2 bases, with 7 bases between the two germline ends. Germline CDR1 and CDR2: SGDLS and YYNGEE. In DNA, the CDR3 is TGTGCCAGCAGCGTAGCTCGGACCACAGATACGCAGTATTTT. This translates into CASSVARTTDTQYF.

V usage is TRBV4-2 and J usage is TRBJ1-1; D call uncertain. The CDR3 runs 15 residues. V lost 1 base and J 1 base, leaving 10 bases between the germline ends. Germline loops: CDR1 LGHNA, CDR2 YNFKEQ. The CDR3 bases are TGTGCCAGCAGCCAAGTAACCGGAACGAACACTGAAGCTTTCTTT. Protein product: CASSQVTGTNTEAFF.

The V call is TRBV5-1, the J call TRBJ2-6; weak D call: TRBD2 (7 bases). Germline V lookup: CDR1 SGHRS, CDR2 YFSETQ. This CDR3 is built from 17 residues. V was cut by 4 bases and J by 1 base, with 15 bases left in between. CDR3 loop: CASSGGGGGSGANVLTF. For the CDR3, the DNA is TGCGCCAGCAGCGGTGGGGGGGGCGGATCTGGGGCCAACGTCCTGACTTTC.

This clone was seen a single time. This sequence joins TRBV27 and TRBJ1-1; D is unresolved. CDR3 length: 16 amino acids. From germline, CDR1 is MNHEY and CDR2 SMNVEV (reference sequence). V lost 2 bases, J lost 5 bases, and 18 bases lay in between. The CDR3 sequence is CASSLGPPVLGTEAFF. The DNA of the CDR3 is TGTGCCAGCAGTTTAGGACCACCCGTCCTGGGAACTGAAGCTTTCTTT.

The chain couples TRBV29-1 to TRBJ1-1; no definite D call. The CDR3 sequence is 13 residues long. Trimming pared 4 bases from V and 0 bases from J, leaving 9 bases between. Germline CDR1 SQVTM, CDR2 ANQGSEA. CDR3 loop: CSVVRLMNTEAFF. The CDR3 DNA follows: TGCAGCGTTGTGAGGTTAATGAACACTGAAGCTTTCTTT.

A single count supports this clone. V is TRBV5-1 and J is TRBJ1-2, with D possibly being TRBD1 (6 bases). CDR3 length: 14 amino acids. Trimming removed 1 base from V and 6 bases from J, with 13 bases in between. The germline gives CDR1 SGHRS, CDR2 YFSETQ. The CDR3 spells CASSLFPGADGYTF. CDR3 in DNA: TGCGCCAGCAGCTTGTTTCCGGGGGCCGATGGCTACACCTTC. Full variable domain (remainder filled in from reference TRBV5-1 and TRBJ1-2): KAGVTQTPRYLIKTRGQQVTLSCSPISGHRSVSWYQQTPGQGLQFLFEYFSETQRNKGNFPGRFSGRQFSNSRSEMNVSTLELGDSALYLCASSLFPGADGYTFGSGTRLTVV.

This sequence joins TRBV5-1 and TRBJ2-5, with D tentatively TRBD1 or TRBD2 (5 bases each). The CDR3 sequence is 14 residues long. Germline CDR1 reads SGHRS; CDR2 reads YFSETQ. Trimming removed 6 bases from V and 4 bases from J, with 16 bases in between. The CDR3 loop reads CASNSRGPLETQYF. DNA for the CDR3: TGCGCCAGCAACTCAAGGGGACCCCTAGAGACCCAGTACTTC.

This chain links TRBV2 with TRBJ2-7; D remains ambiguous. The CDR3 has 13 residues. The ends were cut back, 6 bases at V and 3 bases at J, with 12 bases in the middle. Germline V gene data show CDR1 as SNHLY and CDR2 as FYNNEI. This CDR3 reads CASSGAFVYEQYF. The DNA for the CDR3 is TGTGCCAGCAGCGGAGCGTTTGTCTACGAGCAGTACTTC.

The chain links TRBV19 to TRBJ2-7; 7 positions agree with TRBD1. CDR1 and CDR2 (germline): LNHDA, SQIVND (reference sequence). V lost 6 bases, J lost 1 base, and 3 bases stayed unmatched. The CDR3 runs to 13 residues. CDR3 in amino acids: CASRGTASYEQYF. In nucleotides, the CDR3 is TGTGCCAGTAGGGGGACAGCGTCCTACGAGCAGTACTTC.